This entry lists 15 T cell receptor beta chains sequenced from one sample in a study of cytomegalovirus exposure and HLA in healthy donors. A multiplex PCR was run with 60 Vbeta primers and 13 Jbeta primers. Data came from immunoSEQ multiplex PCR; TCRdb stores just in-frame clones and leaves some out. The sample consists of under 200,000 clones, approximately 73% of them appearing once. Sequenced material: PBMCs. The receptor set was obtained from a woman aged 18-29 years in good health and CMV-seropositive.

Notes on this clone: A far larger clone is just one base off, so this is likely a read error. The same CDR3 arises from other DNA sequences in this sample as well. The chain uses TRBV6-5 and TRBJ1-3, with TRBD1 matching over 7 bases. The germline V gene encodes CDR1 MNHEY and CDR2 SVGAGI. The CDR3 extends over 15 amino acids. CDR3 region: CASSQTGDSGNTIYF. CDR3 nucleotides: TGTGCCAGCAGCCAAACAGGGGACTCTGGTAACACCATATATTTT.

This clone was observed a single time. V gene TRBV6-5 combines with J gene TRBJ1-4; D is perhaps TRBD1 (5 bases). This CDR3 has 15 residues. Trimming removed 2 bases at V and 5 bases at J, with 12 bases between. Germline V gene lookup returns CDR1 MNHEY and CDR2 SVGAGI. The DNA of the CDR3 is TGTGCCAGCAGTTACGGTTGGGAGGGGAATGAAAAACTGTTTTTT. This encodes CASSYGWEGNEKLFF.

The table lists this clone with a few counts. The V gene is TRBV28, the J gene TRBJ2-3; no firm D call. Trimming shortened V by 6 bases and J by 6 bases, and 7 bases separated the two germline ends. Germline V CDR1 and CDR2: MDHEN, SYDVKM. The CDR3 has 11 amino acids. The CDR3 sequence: CASRKQDTQYF. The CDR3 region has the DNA TGTGCCAGCAGAAAACAGGATACGCAGTATTTT.

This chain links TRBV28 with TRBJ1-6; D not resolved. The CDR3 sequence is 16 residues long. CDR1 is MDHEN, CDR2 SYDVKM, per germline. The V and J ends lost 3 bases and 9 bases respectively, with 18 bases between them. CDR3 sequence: CASSFLRWREGSPLHF. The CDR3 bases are TGTGCCAGCAGTTTCCTACGCTGGAGGGAAGGTTCACCCCTCCACTTT.

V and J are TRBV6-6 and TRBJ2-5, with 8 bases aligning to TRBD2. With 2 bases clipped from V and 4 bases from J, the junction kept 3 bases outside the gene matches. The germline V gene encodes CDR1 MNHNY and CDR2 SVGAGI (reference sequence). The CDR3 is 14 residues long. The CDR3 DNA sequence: TGTGCCAGCAGTTACCGGACTAGCTTAGAGACCCAGTACTTC. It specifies CASSYRTSLETQYF.

CDR3 nucleotides: TGTGCCAGTAGTACCCAGGGGGCGCCGGGCTCCGAGCAGTACTTC. It specifies CASSTQGAPGSEQYF. This chain uses TRBV19 with TRBJ2-7, with 8 bases fitting TRBD1. The CDR3 spans 15 residues. From germline, CDR1 is LNHDA and CDR2 SQIVND (reference sequence). V dropped 4 bases and J dropped 6; count of bases not matched to a gene: 11.

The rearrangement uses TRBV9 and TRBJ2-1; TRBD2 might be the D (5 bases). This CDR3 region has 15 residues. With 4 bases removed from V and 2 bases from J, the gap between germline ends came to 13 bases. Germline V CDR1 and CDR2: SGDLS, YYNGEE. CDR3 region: CASSPHRETYNEQFF. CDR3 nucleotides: TGTGCCAGCAGCCCTCACCGGGAAACCTACAATGAGCAGTTCTTC.

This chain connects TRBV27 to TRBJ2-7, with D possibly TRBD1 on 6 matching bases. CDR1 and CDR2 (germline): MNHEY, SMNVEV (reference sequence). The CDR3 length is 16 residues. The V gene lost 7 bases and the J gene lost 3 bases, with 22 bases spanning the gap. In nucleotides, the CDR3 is TGTGCCAGCAAAATCATCCCAGGGGCCCAAGGCTACGAGCAGTACTTC. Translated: CASKIIPGAQGYEQYF.

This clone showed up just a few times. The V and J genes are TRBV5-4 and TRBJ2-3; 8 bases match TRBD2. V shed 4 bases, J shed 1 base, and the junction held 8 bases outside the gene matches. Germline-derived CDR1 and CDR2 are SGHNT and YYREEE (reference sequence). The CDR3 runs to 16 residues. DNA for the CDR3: TGTGCCAGCAGCGAGGGTCGGGGGGGAGGCACAGATACGCAGTATTTT. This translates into CASSEGRGGGTDTQYF.

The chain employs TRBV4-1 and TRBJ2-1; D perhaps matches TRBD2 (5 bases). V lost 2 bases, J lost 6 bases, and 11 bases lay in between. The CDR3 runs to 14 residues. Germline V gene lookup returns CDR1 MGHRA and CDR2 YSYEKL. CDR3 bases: TGCGCCAGCAGCCAACCCCGGGATTTCAATGAGCAGTTCTTC. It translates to CASSQPRDFNEQFF.

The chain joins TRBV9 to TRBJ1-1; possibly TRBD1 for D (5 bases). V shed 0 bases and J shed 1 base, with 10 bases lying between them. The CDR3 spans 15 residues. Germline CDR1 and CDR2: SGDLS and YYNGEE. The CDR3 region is CASSVEGQGNTEAFF. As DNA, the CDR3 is TGTGCCAGCAGCGTAGAGGGGCAGGGGAACACTGAAGCTTTCTTT.

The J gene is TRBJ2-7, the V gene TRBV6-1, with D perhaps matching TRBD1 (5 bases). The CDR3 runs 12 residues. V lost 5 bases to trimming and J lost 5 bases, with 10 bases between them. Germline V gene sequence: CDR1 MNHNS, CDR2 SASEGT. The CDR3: CASSSRGNEQYF. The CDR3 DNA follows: TGTGCCAGCAGTAGTAGGGGAAACGAGCAGTACTTC.

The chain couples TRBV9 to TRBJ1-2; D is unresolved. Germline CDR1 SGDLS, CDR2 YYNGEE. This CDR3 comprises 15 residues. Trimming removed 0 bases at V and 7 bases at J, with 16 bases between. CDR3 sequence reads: CASSVARDVVGGYTF. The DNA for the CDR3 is TGTGCCAGCAGCGTAGCCCGGGATGTTGTGGGTGGCTACACCTTC.

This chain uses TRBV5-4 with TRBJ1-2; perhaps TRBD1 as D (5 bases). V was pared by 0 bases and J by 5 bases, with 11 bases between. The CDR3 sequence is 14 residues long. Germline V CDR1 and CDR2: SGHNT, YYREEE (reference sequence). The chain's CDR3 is CASSLGGGPYGYTF. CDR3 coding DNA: TGTGCCAGCAGCTTGGGGGGGGGACCTTATGGCTACACCTTC.

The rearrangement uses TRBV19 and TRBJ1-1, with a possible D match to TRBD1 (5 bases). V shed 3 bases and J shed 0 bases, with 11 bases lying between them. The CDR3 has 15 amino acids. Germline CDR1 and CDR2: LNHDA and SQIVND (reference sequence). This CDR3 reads CASSMAQGMNTEAFF. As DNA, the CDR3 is TGTGCCAGTAGTATGGCGCAGGGCATGAACACTGAAGCTTTCTTT.